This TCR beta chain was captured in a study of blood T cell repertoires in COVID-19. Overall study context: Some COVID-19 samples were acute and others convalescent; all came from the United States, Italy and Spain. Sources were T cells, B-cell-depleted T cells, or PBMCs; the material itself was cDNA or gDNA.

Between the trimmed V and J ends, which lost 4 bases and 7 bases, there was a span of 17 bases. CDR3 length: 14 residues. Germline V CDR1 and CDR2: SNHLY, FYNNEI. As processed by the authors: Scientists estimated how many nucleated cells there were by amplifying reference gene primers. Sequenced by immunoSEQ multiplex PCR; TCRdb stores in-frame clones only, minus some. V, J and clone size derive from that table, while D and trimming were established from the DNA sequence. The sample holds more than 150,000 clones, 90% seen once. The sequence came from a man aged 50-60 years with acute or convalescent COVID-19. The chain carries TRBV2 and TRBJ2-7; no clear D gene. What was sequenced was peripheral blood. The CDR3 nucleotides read TGTGCCAGCAGTGTTGGCCTCAAGTCGAAGGAGCAGTACTTC. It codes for CASSVGLKSKEQYF.